These 15 T cell receptor beta chains share one sample of origin, sequenced in a study of cytomegalovirus exposure and HLA in healthy donors. 60 Vbeta and 13 Jbeta primers were used in PCR. The protocol was immunoSEQ multiplex PCR, while the TCRdb copy is restricted to in-frame clones and leaves out a portion. The sample gives under 55,000 clones, 72% of which show up once; about 9.1% is in the top ten. The material sequenced was PBMCs. All receptors derive from a woman between 50 and 59 years old in good health and CMV-seronegative.

The rearrangement uses TRBV5-1 and TRBJ2-3; maybe TRBD1 (5 bases). CDR3 size: 14 residues. The germline CDR1 and CDR2 sequences are SGHRS and YFSETQ. V was shortened by 0 bases and J by 5 bases, with 10 bases between the two germline ends. The chain's CDR3 is CASSLGTSGDTQYF. DNA for the CDR3: TGCGCCAGCAGCTTGGGGACATCGGGAGATACGCAGTATTTT.

Remarks on this clone: The junction does not match germline at one end; this may be a read error. The chain combines TRBV7-7 with TRBJ2-2; D uncertain. CDR3 size: 13 residues. The V gene's germline CDR1 is SSHAT and CDR2 FNYEAQ (reference sequence). Here the CDR3 reads CASSLALYGELFF. The CDR3 DNA sequence: TGTGCTAGCAGCTTAGCTCTTTACGGGGAGCTGTTTTTT.

The chain is built from TRBV4-3 and TRBJ1-2; maybe TRBD1 (5 bases). The CDR3 sequence is 15 residues long. V lost 5 bases and J 5 bases, leaving 18 bases between the germline ends. Germline CDR1 and CDR2: LGHNA and YSLEER. The CDR3 sequence: CASSKGRALEYGYTF. CDR3 DNA sequence: TGCGCCAGCAGCAAGGGGAGGGCCCTCGAATATGGCTACACCTTC.

This clone was counted once. This chain links TRBV10-1 with TRBJ2-7, with 8 bases matching TRBD2. With 3 bases clipped from V and 7 bases from J, the junction kept 5 bases outside the gene matches. The CDR3 extends over 13 amino acids. The V gene's germline CDR1 is WNHNN and CDR2 SYGVQD (reference sequence). This chain's CDR3 is CASSDWSGSEQYF. The CDR3 DNA follows: TGCGCCAGCAGTGATTGGAGCGGGAGTGAGCAGTACTTC.

This chain links TRBV6-5 with TRBJ1-2; TRBD1 might be the D (6 bases). The CDR3 totals 13 residues. Per germline, CDR1 MNHEY and CDR2 SVGAGI. Deletions cut 5 bases from V and 7 bases from J, with 14 bases between. CDR3 coding DNA: TGTGCCAGCAGTAGACAGGTTACTTTTGGCTACACCTTC. Residues: CASSRQVTFGYTF.

The CDR3 spells CASTSGYEQYF. The CDR3 bases are TGTGCCAGCACTAGCGGATACGAGCAGTACTTC. This sequence joins TRBV28 and TRBJ2-7, with 7 positions matching TRBD2. The CDR3 has 11 amino acids. CDR1 MDHEN and CDR2 SYDVKM come from the germline V gene. The ends lost 7 bases at V and 4 bases at J; junction bases unmatched: 1.

The chain links TRBV5-4 to TRBJ2-5, with 9 bases that match TRBD1. The germline V gene has CDR1 SGHNT and CDR2 YYREEE (reference sequence). The CDR3 covers 18 residues. The V segment lost 1 base and the J segment 1 base; nucleotides outside the gene matches: 11. DNA of the CDR3: TGTGCCAGCAGCTTGTTGGCGGGACAGGGATGGCCCCAAGAGACCCAGTACTTC. Translating it yields CASSLLAGQGWPQETQYF.

This clone was detected a few times. The V gene is TRBV23-1, the J gene TRBJ1-5; D is undetermined. TRBV23-1 is marked as an open reading frame, function uncertain. Deletions cut 2 bases from V and 0 bases from J, with 5 bases between. This CDR3 is built from 14 residues. The CDR3, as DNA: TGCGCCAGCAGTCAAGGCAGTAGCAATCAGCCCCAGCATTTT. Its translation: CASSQGSSNQPQHF.

This clone appeared a few times. Germline and junction disagree at one end, which may indicate a read error. The chain carries TRBV7-7 and TRBJ2-7; 15 bases agree with TRBD2. Germline CDR1 SSHAT, CDR2 FNYEAQ (reference sequence). The CDR3 spans 16 residues. The CDR3: CASSPGLAGGVYEQYF. The CDR3 DNA sequence: TGTGCTAGCAGCCCAGGACTAGCGGGAGGGGTCTACGAGCAGTACTTC.

Only one count was recorded for this clone. This chain links TRBV28 with TRBJ2-6; no clear D gene. CDR3 length equals 13 residues. In germline, CDR1 is MDHEN, CDR2 SYDVKM. V gave up 8 bases and J gave up 0 bases, with 5 bases separating them. CDR3 DNA: TGTGCCAGCTCCCTCTCTGGGGCCAACGTCCTGACTTTC. Translating it yields CASSLSGANVLTF.

The chain employs TRBV5-8 and TRBJ2-5, with a weak D call TRBD2 (5 bases). With 4 bases removed from V and 0 bases from J, the gap between germline ends came to 19 bases. CDR3 length equals 17 residues. CDR1 is SGHTS and CDR2 is YDEGEE in the germline V gene. The CDR3 here is CASSAMTATKNQETQYF. Written as DNA, the CDR3 is TGTGCCAGCAGCGCCATGACGGCGACTAAAAACCAAGAGACCCAGTACTTC. The entire variable domain, with the rest obtained from reference TRBV5-8 and TRBJ2-5, is as follows: EAGVTQSPTHLIKTRGQQATLRCSPISGHTSVYWYQQALGLGLQFLLWYDEGEERNRGNFPPRFSGRQFPNYSSELNVNALELEDSALYLCASSAMTATKNQETQYFGPGTRLLVL.

This clone was detected a few times. V is TRBV28 and J is TRBJ1-5; 9 nucleotides match TRBD1. The CDR3 covers 19 residues. Losses at the gene ends were 5 bases for V and 0 bases for J; bases not matched to a gene: 14. The germline V gene encodes CDR1 MDHEN and CDR2 SYDVKM. Here the CDR3 DNA reads TGTGCCAGCAGTCCTCCGGGACAGGGCCCCCCTTATAGCAATCAGCCCCAGCATTTT. It translates to CASSPPGQGPPYSNQPQHF.

This rearrangement joins TRBV13 to TRBJ1-2; 8 bases fit TRBD1. Trimming cost V 6 bases and J 7 bases; bases outside gene matches: 19. Germline V gene lookup returns CDR1 PRHDT and CDR2 FYEKMQ (reference sequence). The CDR3 totals 17 residues. CDR3 sequence reads: CASSPESGQGFLGGYTF. In DNA, the CDR3 is TGTGCCAGCAGTCCCGAGTCTGGACAGGGCTTTTTAGGTGGCTACACCTTC.

The chain recombines TRBV2 with TRBJ1-4; possibly TRBD1 for D (6 bases). V dropped 7 bases and J dropped 5 bases, with 14 bases sitting between them. Per the germline V gene, CDR1 is SNHLY and CDR2 is FYNNEI. The CDR3 loop spans 14 amino acids. The CDR3 here is CASTLQGTNEKLFF. DNA for the CDR3: TGTGCCAGCACCCTACAGGGTACGAATGAAAAACTGTTTTTT. Using reference TRBV2 and TRBJ1-4 for the parts outside the CDR3, the full variable domain is EPEVTQTPSHQVTQMGQEVILRCVPISNHLYFYWYRQILGQKVEFLVSFYNNEISEKSEIFDDQFSVERPDGSNFTLKIRSTKLEDSAMYFCASTLQGTNEKLFFGSGTQLSVL.

The chain is built from TRBV9 and TRBJ1-5; possibly TRBD1 for D (6 bases). The CDR3 runs 15 residues. CDR1 is SGDLS and CDR2 is YYNGEE in the germline V gene. V was shortened by 0 bases and J by 2 bases, with 9 bases between the two germline ends. The DNA of the CDR3 is TGTGCCAGCAGCGTAGGTGGACAGCGCAATCAGCCCCAGCATTTT. Amino acid sequence: CASSVGGQRNQPQHF.